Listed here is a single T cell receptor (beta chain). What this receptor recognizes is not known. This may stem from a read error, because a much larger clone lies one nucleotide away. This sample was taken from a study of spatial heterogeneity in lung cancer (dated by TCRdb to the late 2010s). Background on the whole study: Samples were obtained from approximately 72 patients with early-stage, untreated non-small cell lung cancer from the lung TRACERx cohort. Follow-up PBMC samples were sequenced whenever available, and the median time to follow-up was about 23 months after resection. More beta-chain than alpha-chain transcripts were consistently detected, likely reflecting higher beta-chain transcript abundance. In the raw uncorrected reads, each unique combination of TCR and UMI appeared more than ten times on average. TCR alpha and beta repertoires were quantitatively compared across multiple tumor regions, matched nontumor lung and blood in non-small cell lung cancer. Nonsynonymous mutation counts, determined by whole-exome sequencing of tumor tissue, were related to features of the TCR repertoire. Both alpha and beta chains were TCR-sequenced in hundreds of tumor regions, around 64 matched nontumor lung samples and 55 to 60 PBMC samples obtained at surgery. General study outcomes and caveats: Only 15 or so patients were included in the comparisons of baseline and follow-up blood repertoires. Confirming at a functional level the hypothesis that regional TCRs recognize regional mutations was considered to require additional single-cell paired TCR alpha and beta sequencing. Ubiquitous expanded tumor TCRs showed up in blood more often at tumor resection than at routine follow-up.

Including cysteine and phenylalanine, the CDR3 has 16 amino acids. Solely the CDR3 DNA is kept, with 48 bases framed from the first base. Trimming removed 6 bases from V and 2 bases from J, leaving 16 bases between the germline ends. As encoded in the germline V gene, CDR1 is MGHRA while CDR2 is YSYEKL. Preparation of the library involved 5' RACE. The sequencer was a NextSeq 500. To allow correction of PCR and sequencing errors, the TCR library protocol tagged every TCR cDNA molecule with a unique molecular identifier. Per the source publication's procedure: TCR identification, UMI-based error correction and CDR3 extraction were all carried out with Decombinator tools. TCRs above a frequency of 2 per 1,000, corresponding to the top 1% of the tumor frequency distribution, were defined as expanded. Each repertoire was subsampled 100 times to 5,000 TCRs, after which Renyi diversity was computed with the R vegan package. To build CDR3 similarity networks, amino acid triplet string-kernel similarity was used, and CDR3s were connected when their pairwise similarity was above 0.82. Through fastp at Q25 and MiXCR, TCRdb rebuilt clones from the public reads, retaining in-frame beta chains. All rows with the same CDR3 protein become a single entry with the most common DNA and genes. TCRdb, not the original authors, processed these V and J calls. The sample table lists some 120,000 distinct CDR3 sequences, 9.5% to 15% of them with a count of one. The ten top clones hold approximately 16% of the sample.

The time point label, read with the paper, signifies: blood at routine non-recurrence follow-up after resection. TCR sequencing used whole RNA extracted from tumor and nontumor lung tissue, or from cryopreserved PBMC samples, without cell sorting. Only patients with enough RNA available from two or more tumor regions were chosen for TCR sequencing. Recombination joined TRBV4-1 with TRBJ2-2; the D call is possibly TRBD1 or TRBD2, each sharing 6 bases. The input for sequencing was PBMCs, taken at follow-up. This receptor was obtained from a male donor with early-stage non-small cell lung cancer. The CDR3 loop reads CASRGLGGHNTGELFF. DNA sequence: TGCGCCAGCAGGGGATTAGGGGGGCACAACACCGGGGAGCTGTTTTTT.